Following are 16 T cell receptor beta chains from one sample sequenced in a study of cytomegalovirus exposure and HLA in healthy donors. With 60 Vbeta and 13 Jbeta primers, the PCR was carried out. Sequencing used immunoSEQ multiplex PCR; TCRdb keeps in-frame clones, though not all of them. Here the sample spans fewer than 90,000 clones, less than 85% being singletons. Material for sequencing was PBMCs. The origin of the receptors is a woman between 50 and 59 years old in good health and CMV-seropositive.

The chain has TRBV18 and TRBJ2-7; 7 bases are a match to TRBD1. Trimming removed 0 bases from V and 5 bases from J; junction bases left unmatched: 4. This CDR3 has 14 amino acids. CDR1 is KGHSH and CDR2 is LQKENI in the germline V gene. The CDR3 coding sequence is TGTGCCAGCTCACCACCGACAGGGAGCCACGAGCAGTACTTC. Translation: CASSPPTGSHEQYF. Looking up the rest from reference TRBV18 and TRBJ2-7 gives the full variable domain: NAGVMQNPRHLVRRRGQEARLRCSPMKGHSHVYWYRQLPEEGLKFMVYLQKENIIDESGMPKERFSAEFPKEGPSILRIQQVVRGDSAAYFCASSPPTGSHEQYFGPGTRLTVT.

In this sample, this clone turned up a few times. This CDR3 is CASSLGPPQDEQFF. CDR3 in DNA: TGTGCCAGCAGCTTAGGACCCCCGCAGGATGAGCAGTTCTTC. The J gene is TRBJ2-1, the V gene TRBV7-9; D is undetermined. The germline V gene encodes CDR1 SEHNR and CDR2 FQNEAQ (reference sequence). Trimming cost V 1 base and J 8 bases, with 12 bases left between them. This CDR3 region has 14 residues. The variable domain in full, completed from reference TRBV7-9 and TRBJ2-1, reads DTGVSQNPRHKITKRGQNVTFRCDPISEHNRLYWYRQTLGQGPEFLTYFQNEAQLEKSRLLSDRFSAERPKGSFSTLEIQRTEQGDSAMYLCASSLGPPQDEQFFGPGTRLTVL.

This clone was counted only a few times. J is TRBJ2-1 and V is TRBV4-2, with a possible D match to TRBD2 (5 bases). Germline CDR1 reads LGHNA; CDR2 reads YNFKEQ. V lost 0 bases, J lost 0 bases, and 18 bases lay in between. The length of the CDR3 is 19 residues. CDR3 protein: CASSQEGVGVLRSYNEQFF. The CDR3 DNA sequence: TGTGCCAGCAGCCAAGAAGGAGTCGGGGTGCTACGCTCCTACAATGAGCAGTTCTTC.

The V gene is TRBV7-8, the J gene TRBJ2-7; D perhaps matches TRBD2 (5 bases). Germline V gene lookup returns CDR1 SGHVS and CDR2 FQNEAQ. The CDR3 runs to 13 residues. Between the trimmed V and J ends, which lost 4 bases and 3 bases, there was a span of 10 bases. The CDR3, as DNA: TGTGCCAGCAGCTCGTCGGCGGGCTACGAGCAGTACTTC. Translating it yields CASSSSAGYEQYF.

V is TRBV28 and J is TRBJ2-7; 9 bases are shared with TRBD1. Germline trimming cut 2 bases from V and 4 bases from J; bases unmatched to any gene: 15. This CDR3 contains 18 residues. The V gene's germline CDR1 is MDHEN and CDR2 SYDVKM. The CDR3 spells CASSLVGQGIPMAYEQYF. The CDR3 DNA reads TGTGCCAGCAGTTTAGTGGGACAGGGTATTCCGATGGCTTACGAGCAGTACTTC. Filled out from reference TRBV28 and TRBJ2-7, the complete variable domain reads DVKVTQSSRYLVKRTGEKVFLECVQDMDHENMFWYRQDPGLGLRLIYFSYDVKMKEKGDIPEGYSVSREKKERFSLILESASTNQTSMYLCASSLVGQGIPMAYEQYFGPGTRLTVT.

The chain is built from TRBV7-9 and TRBJ1-5, with D tentatively TRBD1 (5 bases). Germline lookup yields CDR1 SEHNR and CDR2 FQNEAQ (reference sequence). This CDR3 spans 14 amino acids. V lost 3 bases and J lost 0, with 6 bases in between. The CDR3 DNA is TGTGCCAGCAGCTTGGACAATAGCAATCAGCCCCAGCATTTT. It specifies CASSLDNSNQPQHF.

This clone has a handful of counts. This rearrangement joins TRBV10-3 to TRBJ2-2; TRBD1 agrees at 7 bases. CDR3 length: 16 residues. Unmatched junction bases numbered 14, after V lost 10 bases and J lost 3 bases. Germline-derived CDR1 and CDR2 are ENHRY and SYGVKD. The CDR3 is CATQEPRTGDTGELFF. DNA of the CDR3: TGTGCCACACAGGAGCCGAGAACAGGGGACACCGGGGAGCTGTTTTTT.

The chain recombines TRBV4-2 with TRBJ2-7; 8 bases agree with TRBD2. Germline CDR1 LGHNA, CDR2 YNFKEQ. V shed 0 bases and J 2 bases; nucleotides not matched to a gene: 3. This CDR3 spans 15 amino acids. For the CDR3, the DNA is TGTGCCAGCAGCCAAGAGGCTAGCGGGCCCTACGAGCAGTACTTC. Protein product: CASSQEASGPYEQYF.

This clone was found once. The chain recombines TRBV7-2 with TRBJ2-3; 11 bases match TRBD2. CDR3 size: 17 residues. Per the germline V gene, CDR1 is SGHTA and CDR2 is FQGNSA. V lost 2 bases, J lost 4 bases, and 8 bases stayed unmatched. The CDR3 sequence: CASSLFLLAGVADTQYF. CDR3 in DNA: TGTGCCAGCAGCTTATTTTTACTAGCGGGAGTAGCAGATACGCAGTATTTT.

This CDR3 reads CASSQAFDRRYEQYF. CDR3 bases: TGCGCCAGCAGCCAAGCTTTTGATAGGCGGTACGAGCAGTACTTC. The J gene is TRBJ2-7, the V gene TRBV4-1, with D unresolved. The V gene's germline CDR1 is MGHRA and CDR2 YSYEKL. This CDR3 is 15 amino acids long. The germline V and J ends were trimmed by 1 base and 4 bases, with 14 bases remaining between them.

This clone was counted between two and nine times. J is TRBJ1-1 and V is TRBV29-1; D is perhaps TRBD1 (5 bases). Per the germline V gene, CDR1 is SQVTM and CDR2 is ANQGSEA. The ends were cut back, 6 bases at V and 0 bases at J, with 20 bases in the middle. CDR3 length: 16 amino acids. The CDR3 here is CSVRKGFGGMNTEAFF. CDR3 DNA sequence: TGCAGCGTGAGGAAGGGGTTCGGGGGGATGAACACTGAAGCTTTCTTT.

The V and J genes are TRBV19 and TRBJ1-5; 7 bases match TRBD1. The CDR3 extends over 17 amino acids. Germline loops: CDR1 LNHDA, CDR2 SQIVND (reference sequence). V shed 5 bases, J shed 0 bases, and the junction held 10 bases outside the gene matches. This chain's CDR3 is CASSFTGTAYSNQPQHF. CDR3 sequence (DNA): TGTGCCAGTAGTTTTACCGGGACAGCCTATAGCAATCAGCCCCAGCATTTT.

CDR3: CASSSPGLAGYTYNEQFF. The DNA for the CDR3 is TGTGCCAGCAGTTCACCCGGACTAGCGGGATATACATACAATGAGCAGTTCTTC. This chain uses TRBV27 with TRBJ2-1, with 12 bases aligning to TRBD2. The germline V gene has CDR1 MNHEY and CDR2 SMNVEV (reference sequence). The CDR3 covers 18 residues. V dropped 4 bases and J dropped 4; count of bases not matched to a gene: 11.

The CDR3 sequence: CASGTQHF. Written as DNA, the CDR3 is TGTGCAAGCGGGACCCAGCATTTT. The gene calls are TRBV12-2 and TRBJ1-5. TRBV12-2 represents a pseudogene. The CDR3 has 8 amino acids.

In this sample, this clone turned up once. The V call is TRBV4-2, the J call TRBJ1-4; a possible D gene is TRBD1 (5 bases). CDR3 length: 16 residues. V was trimmed by 0 bases and J by 3 bases, leaving 11 bases between them. Germline V gives CDR1 LGHNA, CDR2 YNFKEQ. The CDR3 sequence: CASSQDTTVANEKLFF. DNA of the CDR3: TGTGCCAGCAGCCAAGATACGACAGTCGCTAATGAAAAACTGTTTTTT.

The gene calls are TRBV28 and TRBJ1-1; the D gene is possibly TRBD1 (6 bases). The CDR3 has 14 residues. Germline loops: CDR1 MDHEN, CDR2 SYDVKM. Trimming removed 8 bases from V and 2 bases from J, with 15 bases in between. CDR3 amino acids: CASGKEGVNTEAFF. Here the CDR3 DNA reads TGTGCCAGCGGAAAAGAGGGGGTAAACACTGAAGCTTTCTTT.